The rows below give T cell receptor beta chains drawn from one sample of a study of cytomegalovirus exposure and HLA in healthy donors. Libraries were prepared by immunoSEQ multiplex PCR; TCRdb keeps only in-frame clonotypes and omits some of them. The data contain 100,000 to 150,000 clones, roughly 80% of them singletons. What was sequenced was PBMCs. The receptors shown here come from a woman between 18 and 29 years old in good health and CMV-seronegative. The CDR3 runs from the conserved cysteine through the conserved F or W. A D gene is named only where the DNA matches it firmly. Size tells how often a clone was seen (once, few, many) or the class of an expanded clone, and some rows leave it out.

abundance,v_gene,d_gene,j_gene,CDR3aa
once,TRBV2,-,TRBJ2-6,CASIEEAGGANVLTF
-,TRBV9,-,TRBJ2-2,CASSAGSGNTGELFF
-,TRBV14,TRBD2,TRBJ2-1,CASRGTSGGAQNEQFF
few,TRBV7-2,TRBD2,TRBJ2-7,CASSVTSGGRGEQYF
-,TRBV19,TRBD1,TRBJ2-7,CASSVRDRVSEQYF
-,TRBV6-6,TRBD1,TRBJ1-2,CASSRDRANYGYTF
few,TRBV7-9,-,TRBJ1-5,CASSLTGGGDQPQHF
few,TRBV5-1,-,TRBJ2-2,CASSLAGFLGGNTGELFF
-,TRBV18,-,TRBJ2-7,CASSLGQGREQYF
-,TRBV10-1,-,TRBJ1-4,CASSGTVDEKLFF
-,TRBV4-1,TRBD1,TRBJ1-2,CASSQMTGGVYGYTF
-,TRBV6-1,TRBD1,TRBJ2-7,CASSEVNRGYEQYF
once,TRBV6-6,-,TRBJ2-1,CASSLRNNNEQFF
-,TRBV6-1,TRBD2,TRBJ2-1,CASSEGVLAGSGGPFF
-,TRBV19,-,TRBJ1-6,CASREVNSPLHF
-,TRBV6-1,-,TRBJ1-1,CASEIGGGDTEAFF
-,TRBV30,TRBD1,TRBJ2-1,CALTEKGTGRSYNEQFF
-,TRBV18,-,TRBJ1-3,CASSSRGRRSGNTIYF
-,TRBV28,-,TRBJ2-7,CASSRDTGKIAYEQYF
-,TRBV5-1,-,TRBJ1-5,CASSLIPGNQPQHF
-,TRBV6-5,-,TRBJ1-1,CASSYSLRGNTEAFF
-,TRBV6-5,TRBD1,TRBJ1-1,CASSRGQRTEASF
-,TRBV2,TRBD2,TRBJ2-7,CASSARREAYEQYF
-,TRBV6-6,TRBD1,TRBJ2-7,CASRNRDRGPYEQYF
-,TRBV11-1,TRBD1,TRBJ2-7,CASSLVATGTYGQYF
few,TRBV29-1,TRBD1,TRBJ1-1,CSALTTGGAVTEAFF
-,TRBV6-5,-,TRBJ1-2,CASSYSNAGADGYTF
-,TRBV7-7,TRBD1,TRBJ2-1,CASSPLTGWNEQFF
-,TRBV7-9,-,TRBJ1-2,CASSLQGNYGYTF
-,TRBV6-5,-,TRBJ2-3,CASSYSRADTQYF
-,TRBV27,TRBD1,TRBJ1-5,CASRGTGSQPQHF
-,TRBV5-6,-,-,CASSFGGSSYEQYF
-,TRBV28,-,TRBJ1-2,CASGGGANYGYTF
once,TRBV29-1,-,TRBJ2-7,CSVDTARGNYEQYF
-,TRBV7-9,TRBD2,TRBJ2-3,CASSLLLTSVGTDTQYF
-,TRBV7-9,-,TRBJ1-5,CASSPESLGGQPQHF
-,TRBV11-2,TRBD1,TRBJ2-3,CASSGGQLSTDTQYF
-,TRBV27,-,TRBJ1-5,CASSFVQGSNQPQHF
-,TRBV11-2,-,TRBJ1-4,CASSFRRNEKLFF
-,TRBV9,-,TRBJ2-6,CASSVGTAGANVLTF
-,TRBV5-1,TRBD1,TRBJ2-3,CASSLRGQGVSDTQYF
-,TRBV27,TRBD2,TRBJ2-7,CASSLASGSYEQYF
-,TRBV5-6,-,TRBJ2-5,CASSFQGQETQYF
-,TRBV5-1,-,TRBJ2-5,CASSLAAGETQYF
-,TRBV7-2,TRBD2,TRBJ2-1,CASSLQRLAGGVYNEQFF
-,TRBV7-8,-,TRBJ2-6,CASSLAGVSSGANVLTF
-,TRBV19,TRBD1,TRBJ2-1,CASSAGTEDNEQFF
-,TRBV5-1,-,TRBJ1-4,CASSLAGADEKLFF
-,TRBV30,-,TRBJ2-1,CACSTGYNEQFF
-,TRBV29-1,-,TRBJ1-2,CSVDSGYTF
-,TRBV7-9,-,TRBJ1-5,CASSLARGNYNQPQHF